The clone carrying this TCR beta chain was counted a few times. Its target is unknown. This sample was taken from a study of T-cell memory formation after mild COVID-19. The authors produced TCR alpha and TCR beta cDNA libraries with sample barcodes and UMIs by 5'RACE using constant-segment primers. TCRdb re-called the 5' RACE reads through MiXCR, storing one row per CDR3 protein. This table holds over 45,000 distinct CDR3 sequences, about a quarter found once. Regarding the study as a whole: Whether day 37 second-wave clones are SARS-CoV-2-specific was not confirmed.

Sequencing was carried out using PBMCs or a T cell subset sorted from them (not recorded which). This receptor was taken from a man younger than 30 who had mild COVID-19 (a few samples of this study predate the infection). Cell type and time point are not known.

CDR3 amino acids: CASSKKKTVNTGELFF. For the CDR3, the DNA is TGTGCCAGCAGCAAAAAAAAGACAGTGAACACCGGGGAGCTGTTTTTT. The chain recombines TRBV7-9 with TRBJ2-2; D is perhaps TRBD1 (5 bases). Trimming removed 5 bases at V and 1 base at J, with 14 bases between. The CDR3 consists of 16 residues. Germline V lookup: CDR1 SEHNR, CDR2 FQNEAQ (reference sequence).